This is a list of T cell receptor beta chains from one sample in a study of cytomegalovirus exposure and HLA in healthy donors. Generated by immunoSEQ multiplex PCR, the TCRdb table keeps only in-frame clones and is missing some. Among some 61,000 clones listed, 95% to 98% were seen once. Sequenced sample: PBMCs. Receptor source: a woman under 30 in good health and CMV-seropositive. Both conserved end residues are part of each CDR3.

V gene,CDR3 protein
TRBV11-2,CASSLGLAGPRGETQYF
TRBV28,CASSPRLAAGELFF
TRBV27,CASSPGTSGANEQFF
TRBV7-9,CASSSGTDTQYF
TRBV11-3,CASSQGLAGDNEQFF
TRBV27,CASSLAADTEAFF
TRBV27,CASSLNRGPLYNEQFF
TRBV5-1,CASRASGSSGANVLTF
TRBV15,CATSRGDRGLGNTIYF
TRBV5-5,CASSLYSGSGDEQYF
TRBV18,CASSPPTGTGADTQYF
TRBV29-1,CSVEGLGEETQYF
TRBV19,CASSIAGGQGVFQGTEAFF
TRBV19,CASRSKGGPGQETQYF
TRBV6-1,CASISQAGGGNTIYF
TRBV6-4,CASSEVAGGTDTQYF
TRBV6-6,CASSTVTRFTEAFF
TRBV6-1,CASSHSYEQYF
TRBV28,CASSLIGEPQHF
TRBV7-9,CASSFISVSGTDTQYF
TRBV5-4,CASSLGQTPNTGELFF
TRBV5-4,CASRGEREFGELFF
TRBV28,CASSMTGTNEKLFF
TRBV2,CASSEASSQYF
TRBV27,CASSRTSGYEQYF
TRBV7-9,CASSSRWGEATNEKLFF
TRBV5-1,CASSLVLAGGHNEQFF
TRBV7-8,CASSLGPGDTQYF
TRBV18,CASSLPGASDTQYF
TRBV6-1,CASSERGGPGGQPQHF
TRBV15,CATSNRGEVETQYF
TRBV5-4,CASSPRTSGETQYF
TRBV10-3,CAISYTPDRGLNNEQFF
TRBV6-4,CASSISSSGRYNEQFF
TRBV14,CASSQDLNTGELFF
TRBV5-1,CASRSDMHYEQYF
TRBV5-1,CASNPRGGSNTEAFF
TRBV28,CASSSGQGPSGANVLTF
TRBV28,CASRTDRNLSNQPQHF
TRBV27,CASSLTSGRITPSYEQYF
TRBV2,CASSYQGAQETQYF
TRBV6-1,CASSVEAQKSQHF
TRBV5-1,CASSLSGRIVEGYTF
TRBV15,CATSSGQGLGYTF
TRBV6-5,CASRLIAGDTEAFF
TRBV28,CASSFPSGRYNEQFF
TRBV28,CASIPSIRGTGNTIYF
TRBV13,CASTIKSRPYTEAFF
TRBV2,CASSERTGRDEQYF
TRBV14,CASSQLTALEQYF
TRBV11-2,CASRIQGYEQYF
TRBV30,CAWSGDRGLTGELFF
TRBV9,CASSVASGRAYEQFF
TRBV27,CASSRGRSYNEQFF
TRBV30,CAWTTSGQYNEQFF
TRBV5-6,CASSLISDREFRYYEQYF
TRBV6-1,CASSEDDSGHNEQFF